The 25 T cell receptor beta chains reported below all come from one sample, sequenced in a study of T cell responses to AZD1222 COVID-19 vaccine. Generated by immunoSEQ multiplex PCR, the TCRdb table keeps only in-frame clones and is missing some. The repertoire holds fewer than 90,000 clones, 86% seen once, with roughly 5.6% in the top ten. The input for sequencing was peripheral blood, taken 28 days after the second AZD1222 dose. These receptors came from an adult who received the AZD1222 COVID-19 vaccine.

This clone has more than one count but fewer than ten. The chain recombines TRBV6-5 with TRBJ1-1, with unresolved D. Germline V gene sequence: CDR1 MNHEY, CDR2 SVGAGI. This CDR3 is built from 14 residues. V was cut by 6 bases and J by 4 bases, with 15 bases left in between. CDR3 sequence: CASSPFRAPTEAFF. The CDR3 DNA reads as TGTGCCAGCAGCCCCTTTAGGGCCCCCACTGAAGCTTTCTTT.

The rearrangement uses TRBV6-1 and TRBJ1-1; 7 bases agree with TRBD1. Germline CDR1 and CDR2: MNHNS and SASEGT. The V gene end was trimmed by 3 bases and the J gene end by 1 base; junction bases not matched to a gene: 5. This CDR3 region has 15 residues. The CDR3 region has the DNA TGTGCCAGCAGTGAGCCGGGACAGCCGAACACTGAAGCTTTCTTT. Translating gives CASSEPGQPNTEAFF.

The V and J genes are TRBV5-6 and TRBJ2-2; D possibly matches TRBD1 or TRBD2 (5 bases each). CDR3 length equals 15 residues. The germline V gene has CDR1 SGHDT and CDR2 YYEEEE. Trimming removed 2 bases at V and 6 bases at J, with 14 bases between. DNA for the CDR3: TGTGCCAGCAGCTTTGGGAGCCCCAGGGCCGGGGAGCTGTTTTTT. It encodes CASSFGSPRAGELFF.

The chain carries TRBV11-2 and TRBJ2-3; D not certain. The V and J ends lost 7 bases and 2 bases respectively, with 7 bases between them. Germline assignment: CDR1 SGHAT and CDR2 FQNNGV. The CDR3 consists of 12 residues. Here the CDR3 DNA reads TGTGCCAGCACCGGAACCACAGATACGCAGTATTTT. Protein: CASTGTTDTQYF.

V and J are TRBV6-5 and TRBJ1-2; unclear D gene. V gave up 0 bases and J gave up 0 bases, with 8 bases separating them. CDR3 length equals 15 residues. Germline V gene sequence: CDR1 MNHEY, CDR2 SVGAGI. The CDR3 here is CASSYSRGANYGYTF. DNA for the CDR3: TGTGCCAGCAGTTACTCACGGGGTGCTAACTATGGCTACACCTTC.

This chain links TRBV7-9 with TRBJ2-1; no firm D call. Germline CDR1 reads SEHNR; CDR2 reads FQNEAQ (reference sequence). The ends were cut back, 4 bases at V and 15 bases at J, with 10 bases in the middle. This CDR3 spans 10 amino acids. DNA for the CDR3: TGTGCCAGCAGCTCCCCTACTGGGTTCTTC. It translates to CASSSPTGFF.

The chain recombines TRBV3-1 (or the pseudogene TRBV3-2) with TRBJ1-3; D is ambiguous. CDR3 length equals 18 residues. V lost 3 bases and J lost 0, with 18 bases in between. Per the germline V gene, CDR1 is LGHDT and CDR2 is YNNKEL (reference sequence). For the CDR3, the DNA is TGTGCCAGCAGCCAGATGACCTATTCCCCGTACTCTGGAAACACCATATATTTT. As protein: CASSQMTYSPYSGNTIYF.

This chain joins TRBV27 and TRBJ1-5, with D possibly being TRBD1 (6 bases). Germline assignment: CDR1 MNHEY and CDR2 SMNVEV (reference sequence). This CDR3 is 15 amino acids long. V was cut by 6 bases and J by 1 base, with 13 bases left in between. CDR3 region: CASRSQGRSNQPQHF. The CDR3 bases are TGTGCCAGCAGGTCACAGGGAAGAAGCAATCAGCCCCAGCATTTT.

This clone came up a few times. V and J are TRBV28 and TRBJ2-3; TRBD2 might be the D (6 bases). The CDR3 has 15 amino acids. From germline, CDR1 is MDHEN and CDR2 SYDVKM. Trimming took 6 bases from V and 0 from J, leaving 13 bases between them. For the CDR3, the DNA is TGTGCCAGCAGCTTACCCGGGACTAGCACAGATACGCAGTATTTT. Translation gives CASSLPGTSTDTQYF.

The CDR3 sequence is CASSLTAASYNEQFF. The CDR3 DNA sequence: TGTGCCAGCAGTTTAACGGCGGCCTCCTACAATGAGCAGTTCTTC. The chain carries TRBV28 and TRBJ2-1; D unresolved. CDR1 and CDR2 (germline): MDHEN, SYDVKM. Trimming cost V 2 bases and J 0 bases, with 8 bases left between them. This CDR3 spans 15 amino acids.

The genes are TRBV4-2 and TRBJ1-1; D possibly corresponds to TRBD1 (5 bases). CDR1 and CDR2 (germline): LGHNA, YNFKEQ. The CDR3 consists of 17 residues. Trimming took off 1 base at V and 2 bases at J, with 17 bases between the two ends. CDR3 sequence (DNA): TGTGCCAGCAGCCAAGCTTCGGGGCAGGAACGAAACACTGAAGCTTTCTTT. As protein: CASSQASGQERNTEAFF.

This chain joins TRBV11-2 and TRBJ1-4, with a tentative D call TRBD1 (6 bases). The CDR3 spans 13 residues. V gave up 3 bases and J gave up 6 bases, with 8 bases separating them. Germline V gene lookup returns CDR1 SGHAT and CDR2 FQNNGV. The chain's CDR3 is CASSLTGYEKLFF. The CDR3 DNA is TGTGCCAGCAGCTTGACAGGTTATGAAAAACTGTTTTTT.

The chain uses TRBV5-1 and TRBJ2-2; D gene ambiguous. The CDR3 extends over 14 amino acids. Germline assignment: CDR1 SGHRS and CDR2 YFSETQ. The V end lost 6 bases, the J end lost 1 base, and 10 bases lay between the germline ends. The DNA for the CDR3 is TGCGCCAGCAACTTCCCAGGGAACACCGGGGAGCTGTTTTTT. Translation gives CASNFPGNTGELFF.

The chain joins TRBV12-3 or TRBV12-4 to TRBJ2-7, with D perhaps assigned TRBD1 or TRBD2 (5 bases each). Trimming shortened V by 3 bases and J by 5 bases, and 11 bases separated the two germline ends. CDR3 size: 13 residues. The CDR3 DNA reads TGTGCCAGCAGTTTTAGGGGACGCGACGAGCAGTACTTC. This encodes CASSFRGRDEQYF.

The CDR3 DNA sequence: TGTGCCAGCAGTGTGACATCATCGGTTGAAAAACTGTTTTTT. Encoded protein: CASSVTSSVEKLFF. The rearrangement joins TRBV28 to TRBJ1-4; unclear D gene. CDR3 length: 14 residues. The germline V gene encodes CDR1 MDHEN and CDR2 SYDVKM. Trimming left V 5 bases short and J 7 bases short, with 14 bases between.

The chain joins TRBV19 to TRBJ1-5, with D tentatively TRBD1 (5 bases). This CDR3 has 16 residues. Per the germline V gene, CDR1 is LNHDA and CDR2 is SQIVND (reference sequence). V was trimmed by 7 bases and J by 4 bases, leaving 20 bases between them. The CDR3: CASNPPGGELNQPQHF. The DNA for the CDR3 is TGTGCCAGTAACCCCCCGGGGGGGGAATTGAATCAGCCCCAGCATTTT.

This clone was seen a few times. The chain joins TRBV11-3 to TRBJ2-1; D is ambiguous. This CDR3 is 13 amino acids long. The germline CDR1 and CDR2 sequences are SGHNT and YENEEA. V lost 5 bases and J lost 4, with 9 bases in between. The CDR3 reads CASSPAAYNEQFF. CDR3 coding DNA: TGTGCCAGCAGCCCGGCAGCGTACAATGAGCAGTTCTTC.

This sequence joins TRBV28 and TRBJ1-4, with D maybe TRBD1 (5 bases). With 3 bases removed from V and 8 bases from J, the gap between germline ends came to 19 bases. The CDR3 consists of 16 residues. Germline V lookup: CDR1 MDHEN, CDR2 SYDVKM. In nucleotides, the CDR3 is TGTGCCAGCAGTTTGCCCCTTCAGGGACGGGGAGAAAAACTGTTTTTT. As protein: CASSLPLQGRGEKLFF.

The V and J genes are TRBV6-2 or TRBV6-3 and TRBJ2-6; D is perhaps TRBD1 or TRBD2 (5 bases each). This CDR3 comprises 16 residues. Germline-derived CDR1 and CDR2 are MNHEY and SVGEGT. Trimming left V 6 bases short and J 5 bases short, with 17 bases between. CDR3 DNA: TGTGCCAGCAGACCTACTGGGACGCAGAGGGCCAACGTCCTGACTTTC. Its translation: CASRPTGTQRANVLTF.

This clone was seen only once. The genes are TRBV19 and TRBJ1-4; a weak D match, TRBD1 (5 bases). The CDR3 spans 14 residues. V lost 6 bases and J lost 3, with 11 bases in between. CDR1 is LNHDA and CDR2 is SQIVND in the germline V gene (reference sequence). Written as DNA, the CDR3 is TGTGCCAGTAGCCGGGACGGTGCTAATGAAAAACTGTTTTTT. Residues: CASSRDGANEKLFF.

This clone has more than one count but fewer than ten. The chain joins TRBV11-2 to TRBJ2-1; D assignment may be TRBD1 or TRBD2 (6 bases each). The germline CDR1 and CDR2 sequences are SGHAT and FQNNGV. The CDR3 is 15 amino acids. V was trimmed by 5 bases and J by 4 bases, leaving 15 bases between them. CDR3 DNA: TGTGCCAGCAGCGGCCTGGACAGCGGGTACAATGAGCAGTTCTTC. Translated, it gives CASSGLDSGYNEQFF.

The chain combines TRBV18 with TRBJ1-1, with 8 bases identical to TRBD1. The ends lost 3 bases at V and 1 base at J; junction bases unmatched: 7. The CDR3 sequence is 16 residues long. Germline loops: CDR1 KGHSH, CDR2 LQKENI. In DNA form, the CDR3 reads TGTGCCAGCTCACCGCCGACAGGGGCACGGAACACTGAAGCTTTCTTT. The encoded protein is CASSPPTGARNTEAFF. Looking up the rest from reference TRBV18 and TRBJ1-1 gives the full variable domain: NAGVMQNPRHLVRRRGQEARLRCSPMKGHSHVYWYRQLPEEGLKFMVYLQKENIIDESGMPKERFSAEFPKEGPSILRIQQVVRGDSAAYFCASSPPTGARNTEAFFGQGTRLTVV.

The gene calls are TRBV5-1 and TRBJ1-2; D uncertain. V was cut by 0 bases and J by 4 bases, with 10 bases left in between. This CDR3 has 14 residues. Germline V gene data show CDR1 as SGHRS and CDR2 as YFSETQ. This chain's CDR3 is CASSLEGAGYGYTF. For the CDR3, the DNA is TGCGCCAGCAGCTTGGAAGGCGCGGGCTATGGCTACACCTTC.

This clone turned up a few times. V is TRBV28 and J is TRBJ1-1; TRBD1 might be the D (6 bases). The V end was cut by 3 bases, the J end by 2 bases, with 13 bases between. Germline lookup yields CDR1 MDHEN and CDR2 SYDVKM. This CDR3 has 15 amino acids. The CDR3 loop is CASSLGGRVNTEAFF. For the CDR3, the DNA is TGTGCCAGCAGTTTGGGGGGGCGCGTCAACACTGAAGCTTTCTTT.

The rearrangement links TRBV27 to TRBJ1-6; possible D gene TRBD1, 5 bases. The length of the CDR3 is 16 residues. The ends were cut back, 0 bases at V and 7 bases at J, with 13 bases in the middle. The germline V gene encodes CDR1 MNHEY and CDR2 SMNVEV (reference sequence). CDR3 nucleotide sequence: TGTGCCAGCAGTTTATCTCCCCCAGGGCAGAATTCACCCCTCCACTTT. This translates into CASSLSPPGQNSPLHF.